This T cell receptor (beta chain) was identified during a study of early stage breast cancer tumors. Study context: Most invasive tumors, about 75% of the 16, were ER+/PR+/HER2-.

General observations from the study: Functional markers like CD4, CD8 and FOXP3 were missed in bulk sequencing. Enriched TCRB sequences shared across patients were mostly commonly generated sequences.

Each sample had two DNA replicates, 0.5 to 0.65 ug blood or roughly 1.4 ug tissue. Method: immunoSEQ multiplex PCR; TCRdb's copy keeps in-frame clones and lacks some. The table includes around 28,000 clones, less than 75% detected once. V shed 5 bases and J 0 bases; nucleotides not matched to a gene: 6. The CDR3 is made up of 16 amino acids. Germline CDR1 reads MRHNA; CDR2 reads SNTAGT. This clone was detected a few times. What it binds is unknown. This chain uses TRBV6-4 with TRBJ2-1; 8 bases are shared with TRBD2. The TCR comes from a person aged 45 to 60 with breast cancer. The sequencing sample was made of breast tumor tissue. The CDR3 sequence: CASSPSGPSSYNEQFF. CDR3 nucleotide sequence: TGTGCCAGCAGTCCTAGCGGGCCAAGCTCCTACAATGAGCAGTTCTTC.